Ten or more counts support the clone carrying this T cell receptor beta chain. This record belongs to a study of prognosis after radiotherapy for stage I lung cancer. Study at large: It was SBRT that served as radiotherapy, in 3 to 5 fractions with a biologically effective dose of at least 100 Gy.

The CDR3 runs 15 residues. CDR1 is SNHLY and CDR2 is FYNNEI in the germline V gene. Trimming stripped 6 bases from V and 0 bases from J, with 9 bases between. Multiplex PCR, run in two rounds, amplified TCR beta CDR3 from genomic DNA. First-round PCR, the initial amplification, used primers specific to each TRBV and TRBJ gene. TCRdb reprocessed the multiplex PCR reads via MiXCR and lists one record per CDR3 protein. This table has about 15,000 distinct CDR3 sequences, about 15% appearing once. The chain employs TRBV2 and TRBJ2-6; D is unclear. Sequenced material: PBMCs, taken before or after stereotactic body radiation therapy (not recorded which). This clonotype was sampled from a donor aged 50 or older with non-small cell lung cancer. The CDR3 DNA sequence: TGTGCCAGCAGCGCTTTAGGCTCTGGGGCCAACGTCCTGACTTTC. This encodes CASSALGSGANVLTF.